A single sample gave rise to the 22 T cell receptor beta chains below, sequenced in a study of T cells after yellow fever vaccination (dated 2019 in TCRdb). Library preparation employed 5' RACE. The sample was run on an Illumina NovaSeq 6000. Using fastp trimming at Q25 and MiXCR clonotype assembly, TCRdb reanalyzed the public sequencing data and kept in-frame beta chains. Records with the same CDR3 protein are collapsed into one entry carrying the most frequent genes and DNA. For this sample the table gives some 240,000 distinct CDR3 sequences, of which roughly 5.6% were detected only once. The ten largest clones take up around 3.5% of the sample. Read against the paper, the sample's treatment or condition label means: live attenuated yellow fever vaccine strain. This specimen consisted of CD4+ T cells sorted from PBMCs, obtained on the day of the yellow fever booster vaccination. The receptors were gathered from a man between 18 and 35 years old who received the YFV17D yellow fever vaccine.

Turning to this clonotype: Mismatch with germline at one junction end may stem from a read error. The chain combines TRBV20-1 with TRBJ1-1; TRBD1 matches 12 bases. CDR1 and CDR2 from the germline V gene are DFQATT and SNEGSKA (reference sequence). The CDR3 runs to 14 residues. CDR3 nucleotide sequence: TGCAGTGCTATTCAACCGGGACAGGGGGCTGAAGCTTACTTT. Translating it yields CSAIQPGQGAEAYF.

This chain uses TRBV7-2 with TRBJ1-2, with D tentatively TRBD1 (6 bases). Germline assignment: CDR1 SGHTA and CDR2 FQGNSA. There are 14 residues in the CDR3. The ends were cut back, 5 bases at V and 1 base at J, with 11 bases in the middle. CDR3 region: CASSPMDSNYGYTF. The DNA for the CDR3 is TGTGCCAGCAGCCCTATGGACAGTAACTATGGCTACACCTTC.

This clonotype has ten or more counts. DNA of the CDR3: TGCAGTGCTACTAGCGGGGGGTTAGATACGCAGTATTTT. This gives the protein CSATSGGLDTQYF. The rearrangement joins TRBV20-1 to TRBJ2-3; 11 bases are shared with TRBD2. Unmatched junction bases numbered 2, after V lost 4 bases and J lost 5 bases. The CDR3 spans 13 residues. Germline CDR1 reads DFQATT; CDR2 reads SNEGSKA (reference sequence).

This clonotype was observed a few times. J is TRBJ1-1 and V is TRBV6-5, with D maybe TRBD1 (6 bases). This CDR3 region has 14 residues. Germline loops: CDR1 MNHEY, CDR2 SVGAGI. With 2 bases removed from V and 4 bases from J, the gap between germline ends came to 11 bases. The CDR3 nucleotides read TGTGCCAGCAGTTACATAGGAGGGGGCACTGAAGCTTTCTTT. Protein product: CASSYIGGGTEAFF.

This clonotype was picked up a small number of times. This chain links TRBV5-1 with TRBJ1-5; D is undetermined. Trimming removed 0 bases from V and 2 bases from J, with 9 bases in between. This CDR3 spans 15 amino acids. Germline V lookup: CDR1 SGHRS, CDR2 YFSETQ. CDR3 region: CASSLDSFGNQPQHF. The CDR3, as DNA: TGCGCCAGCAGCTTGGACAGCTTTGGCAATCAGCCCCAGCATTTT. The entire variable domain, with the rest obtained from reference TRBV5-1 and TRBJ1-5, is as follows: KAGVTQTPRYLIKTRGQQVTLSCSPISGHRSVSWYQQTPGQGLQFLFEYFSETQRNKGNFPGRFSGRQFSNSRSEMNVSTLELGDSALYLCASSLDSFGNQPQHFGDGTRLSIL.

V usage is TRBV11-2 and J usage is TRBJ2-5; tentative D call: TRBD2 (6 bases). Per the germline V gene, CDR1 is SGHAT and CDR2 is FQNNGV. Trimming cost V 5 bases and J 7 bases, with 11 bases left between them. CDR3 length equals 12 residues. The CDR3 DNA sequence: TGTGCCAGCAGCCCCGACGGGAGGACCCAGTACTTC. As protein: CASSPDGRTQYF. Drawing the rest from reference TRBV11-2 and TRBJ2-5, the complete variable domain is EAGVAQSPRYKIIEKRQSVAFWCNPISGHATLYWYQQILGQGPKLLIQFQNNGVVDDSQLPKDRFSAERLKGVDSTLKIQPAKLEDSAVYLCASSPDGRTQYFGPGTRLLVL.

There are a few counts of this clonotype. V usage is TRBV9 and J usage is TRBJ2-7; D may be TRBD1 (5 bases). Germline V gene sequence: CDR1 SGDLS, CDR2 YYNGEE. This CDR3 contains 14 residues. V lost 0 bases, J lost 3 bases, and 10 bases lay in between. CDR3 in DNA: TGTGCCAGCAGCGTAGAACCAAGGGGCTACGAGCAGTACTTC. This gives the protein CASSVEPRGYEQYF. Together with reference TRBV9 and TRBJ2-7, the CDR3 gives the full variable domain: DSGVTQTPKHLITATGQRVTLRCSPRSGDLSVYWYQQSLDQGLQFLIQYYNGEERAKGNILERFSAQQFPDLHSELNLSSLELGDSALYFCASSVEPRGYEQYFGPGTRLTVT.

This clonotype was picked up a small number of times. The chain's CDR3 is CAISGLGGANTGELFF. CDR3 in DNA: TGTGCCATCAGTGGATTGGGCGGGGCGAACACCGGGGAGCTGTTTTTT. The chain recombines TRBV10-3 with TRBJ2-2, with a possible D match to TRBD2 (6 bases). Germline values: CDR1 ENHRY, CDR2 SYGVKD. Trimming cost V 4 bases and J 0 bases, with 12 bases left between them. This CDR3 region has 16 residues.

The CDR3 protein is CASSRVGYSTEAFF. The CDR3 coding sequence is TGTGCCAGCAGCAGGGTGGGCTATAGCACTGAAGCTTTCTTT. The gene calls are TRBV7-2 and TRBJ1-1; unclear D gene. Germline values: CDR1 SGHTA, CDR2 FQGNSA. This CDR3 has 14 amino acids. V was pared by 5 bases and J by 4 bases, with 14 bases between.

This clonotype appeared a few times. The J gene is TRBJ2-7, the V gene TRBV4-1; no clear D. Germline values: CDR1 MGHRA, CDR2 YSYEKL. Trimming took 0 bases from V and 5 from J, leaving 11 bases between them. This CDR3 has 14 amino acids. CDR3 amino acids: CASSQDITDHEQYF. The CDR3 nucleotides are TGCGCCAGCAGCCAAGATATCACGGACCACGAGCAGTACTTC.

This clonotype was seen repeatedly, ten times or more. The rearrangement links TRBV4-3 to TRBJ2-2; D is undetermined. This CDR3 comprises 16 residues. V was trimmed by 5 bases and J by 1 base, leaving 14 bases between them. Germline V gene lookup returns CDR1 LGHNA and CDR2 YSLEER. CDR3 amino acids: CASSVQTPGNTGELFF. The CDR3 bases are TGCGCCAGCAGCGTACAGACTCCGGGGAACACCGGGGAGCTGTTTTTT.

The chain carries TRBV28 and TRBJ2-5, with 8 nucleotides matching TRBD2. Germline V lookup: CDR1 MDHEN, CDR2 SYDVKM. The CDR3 contains 14 residues. J was trimmed by 2 bases and V by 3 bases; bases with no gene match: 2. The CDR3 DNA sequence: TGTGCCAGCAGTTTGCCTAGCGGGCAAGAGACCCAGTACTTC. It specifies CASSLPSGQETQYF. Looking up the rest from reference TRBV28 and TRBJ2-5 gives the full variable domain: DVKVTQSSRYLVKRTGEKVFLECVQDMDHENMFWYRQDPGLGLRLIYFSYDVKMKEKGDIPEGYSVSREKKERFSLILESASTNQTSMYLCASSLPSGQETQYFGPGTRLLVL.

This clonotype was seen a few times. CDR3 bases: TGTGCCAGCAGCTTAGTAGCGGGGGGTGACACTGAAGCTTTCTTT. It specifies CASSLVAGGDTEAFF. The chain combines TRBV7-2 with TRBJ1-1; possible D gene TRBD1, 5 bases. V lost 1 base and J lost 3, with 12 bases in between. Germline loops: CDR1 SGHTA, CDR2 FQGNSA. CDR3 length: 15 amino acids. The whole variable domain, filled in from reference TRBV7-2 and TRBJ1-1, reads GAGVSQSPSNKVTEKGKDVELRCDPISGHTALYWYRQSLGQGLEFLIYFQGNSAPDKSGLPSDRFSAERTGGSVSTLTIQRTQQEDSAVYLCASSLVAGGDTEAFFGQGTRLTVV.

The chain combines TRBV18 with TRBJ2-3; 7 bases agree with TRBD1. V lost 4 bases to trimming and J lost 2 bases; unmatched junction nucleotides: 6. Germline CDR1 KGHSH, CDR2 LQKENI. The CDR3 is 15 amino acids. CDR3 DNA: TGTGCCAGCTCACGAGAGACAGGGTACACAGATACGCAGTATTTT. Amino acid sequence: CASSRETGYTDTQYF.

This clonotype was seen more than once but under ten times. This rearrangement joins TRBV29-1 to TRBJ2-1; D not certain. Per germline, CDR1 SQVTM and CDR2 ANQGSEA. Trimming left V 5 bases short and J 10 bases short, with 12 bases between. The CDR3 extends over 11 amino acids. CDR3 in amino acids: CSVPQHIEQFF. The CDR3 DNA reads as TGCAGCGTTCCCCAACACATAGAGCAGTTCTTC.

This clonotype has at least ten counts. The V call is TRBV5-1, the J call TRBJ1-1; a possible D gene is TRBD1 (5 bases). CDR3 length equals 14 residues. Germline CDR1 is SGHRS and CDR2 is YFSETQ. V lost 5 bases to trimming and J lost 4 bases, with 15 bases between them. The CDR3 DNA is TGCGCCAGCAGGATAGCCGGGACGGGCACTGAAGCTTTCTTT. Translation gives CASRIAGTGTEAFF.

This clonotype came up a few times. DNA of the CDR3: TGTGCCAGCTCACCCGGCTGGGGCCCCGGGGAGCTGTTTTTT. Translated: CASSPGWGPGELFF. The chain joins TRBV18 to TRBJ2-2; maybe TRBD1 (5 bases). CDR1 KGHSH and CDR2 LQKENI come from the germline V gene. V was trimmed by 3 bases and J by 6 bases, leaving 11 bases between them. The CDR3 loop spans 14 amino acids.

The chain is built from TRBV7-4 and TRBJ1-6; weak D call: TRBD1 (5 bases). There are 19 residues in the CDR3. Trimming removed 3 bases from V and 8 bases from J, with 26 bases in between. The germline V gene encodes CDR1 SGHVT and CDR2 SQSDAQ. CDR3 sequence: CASSLRRGGYKVWDSPLHF. In nucleotides, the CDR3 is TGTGCCAGCAGCTTGAGAAGGGGAGGGTACAAAGTCTGGGATTCACCCCTCCACTTT.

This clonotype appeared many times. The chain joins TRBV6-2 or TRBV6-3 to TRBJ2-1; a weak D match, TRBD2 (7 bases). In germline, CDR1 is MNHEY, CDR2 SVGEGT. V was clipped by 5 bases and J by 13 bases, with 12 bases between them. The CDR3 runs 11 residues. This chain's CDR3 is CASSTGGGQFF. The DNA for the CDR3 is TGTGCCAGCAGTACGGGGGGCGGCCAGTTCTTC.

This clonotype showed up many times. The chain recombines TRBV10-3 with TRBJ2-3; 11 bases map to TRBD2. The length of the CDR3 is 18 residues. The V gene end was trimmed by 2 bases and the J gene end by 2 bases; junction bases not matched to a gene: 9. Germline V CDR1 and CDR2: ENHRY, SYGVKD. The CDR3 DNA follows: TGTGCCATCAGTGAGACCGGAAAGACTAGCGGGGTCACAGATACGCAGTATTTT. Protein: CAISETGKTSGVTDTQYF.

The rearrangement joins TRBV18 to TRBJ1-2; D is unclear. The CDR3 loop spans 14 amino acids. The ends were cut back, 2 bases at V and 4 bases at J, with 11 bases in the middle. The germline gives CDR1 KGHSH, CDR2 LQKENI. The CDR3 protein is CASSPLPVGYGYTF. The CDR3, as DNA: TGTGCCAGCTCACCATTGCCGGTAGGCTATGGCTACACCTTC.

Ten or more counts support this clonotype. The chain couples TRBV5-1 to TRBJ2-5; tentatively, D is TRBD2 (7 bases). Trimming took 0 bases from V and 1 from J, leaving 13 bases between them. The CDR3 is 16 residues long. CDR1 SGHRS and CDR2 YFSETQ come from the germline V gene. The CDR3 loop reads CASSLAEGGIQETQYF. The DNA of the CDR3 is TGCGCCAGCAGCTTGGCCGAGGGGGGGATCCAAGAGACCCAGTACTTC. Drawing the rest from reference TRBV5-1 and TRBJ2-5, the complete variable domain is KAGVTQTPRYLIKTRGQQVTLSCSPISGHRSVSWYQQTPGQGLQFLFEYFSETQRNKGNFPGRFSGRQFSNSRSEMNVSTLELGDSALYLCASSLAEGGIQETQYFGPGTRLLVL.